Following are 28 T cell receptor beta chains from one sample sequenced in a study of blood T cell repertoires in COVID-19. Method: immunoSEQ multiplex PCR; TCRdb's copy keeps in-frame clones and lacks some. Of 150,000 to 200,000 clones in the sample, approximately 87% are singletons; the top ten hold approximately 10%. Sequenced sample: peripheral blood. These receptors were obtained from a woman between 65 and 79 years old with COVID-19, enrolled during active disease.

This clone was detected once. The rearrangement links TRBV28 to TRBJ1-1, with D hard to call. Germline values: CDR1 MDHEN, CDR2 SYDVKM. This CDR3 is built from 15 residues. Trimming shortened V by 1 base and J by 0 bases, and 9 bases separated the two germline ends. The CDR3 protein is CASSLFGNMNTEAFF. As DNA, the CDR3 is TGTGCCAGCAGTTTATTTGGTAACATGAACACTGAAGCTTTCTTT.

The J gene is TRBJ1-6, the V gene TRBV30; D is undetermined. Deletions cut 8 bases from V and 5 bases from J, with 10 bases between. The CDR3 is 12 amino acids. CDR1 and CDR2 (germline): GTSNPN, SVGIG (reference sequence). The CDR3 DNA is TGTGCCGCGGGCCTTAATAATTCACCCCTCCACTTT. This sequence encodes CAAGLNNSPLHF.

Written as DNA, the CDR3 is TGTGCCAGCAGCTGGGGGACAGGCGCTAACTATGGCTACACCTTC. Translated, it gives CASSWGTGANYGYTF. The V gene is TRBV2, the J gene TRBJ1-2, with TRBD1 matching over 8 bases. CDR1 and CDR2 (germline): SNHLY, FYNNEI. V trimming: 6 bases; J trimming: 0 bases; junction bases outside the gene matches: 6. This CDR3 region has 15 residues.

Here the CDR3 reads CASSLRSRQGGYGYTF. The CDR3 nucleotides read TGTGCCAGCAGTTTAAGGTCGAGGCAGGGGGGCTATGGCTACACCTTC. The chain couples TRBV28 to TRBJ1-2; 7 bases map to TRBD1. CDR3 length: 16 amino acids. Germline CDR1 MDHEN, CDR2 SYDVKM. V lost 2 bases, J lost 4 bases, and 10 bases stayed unmatched.

The J gene is TRBJ2-3, the V gene TRBV15; possible D gene TRBD2, 7 bases. The V end was cut by 2 bases, the J end by 11 bases, with 23 bases between. CDR1 and CDR2 from the germline V gene are LNHNV and YYDKDF (reference sequence). CDR3 size: 16 residues. CDR3 region: CATSRPMGGGLVGQYF. The CDR3 DNA is TGTGCCACCAGCAGACCAATGGGGGGGGGCCTGGTTGGGCAGTATTTT.

This chain connects TRBV10-3 to TRBJ1-3, with a tentative D call TRBD1 (5 bases). CDR3 length: 17 amino acids. CDR1 and CDR2 (germline): ENHRY, SYGVKD. V was cut by 10 bases and J by 4 bases, with 26 bases left in between. The CDR3 loop is CANSVRGGTCLGNTIYF. The CDR3 coding sequence is TGTGCCAACTCTGTAAGGGGCGGGACTTGTCTGGGAAACACCATATATTTT.

The CDR3 sequence is CASSLQGYNQPQHF. The CDR3 bases are TGTGCCAGCAGCTTACAGGGCTATAATCAGCCCCAGCATTTT. V usage is TRBV7-9 and J usage is TRBJ1-5; the D gene is possibly TRBD1 (5 bases). Trimming removed 2 bases at V and 4 bases at J, with 9 bases between. This CDR3 spans 14 amino acids. CDR1 is SEHNR and CDR2 is FQNEAQ in the germline V gene (reference sequence).

V gene TRBV7-2 combines with J gene TRBJ1-2, with D hard to call. Per germline, CDR1 SGHTA and CDR2 FQGNSA. The CDR3 has 15 amino acids. V lost 1 base to trimming and J lost 8 bases, with 17 bases between them. CDR3 protein: CASSLGPGRGGGYTF. The DNA of the CDR3 is TGTGCCAGCAGCTTAGGTCCCGGACGGGGAGGCGGCTACACCTTC.

The rearrangement links TRBV15 to TRBJ1-5, with D perhaps TRBD1 (6 bases). Germline V gives CDR1 LNHNV, CDR2 YYDKDF (reference sequence). The CDR3 covers 18 residues. Between the trimmed V and J ends, which lost 3 bases and 3 bases, there was a span of 21 bases. The CDR3 nucleotides are TGTGCCACCAGCAGGGGGCTGGCTCGCGGGGGACACAATCAGCCCCAGCATTTT. Translation gives CATSRGLARGGHNQPQHF.

V usage is TRBV10-3 and J usage is TRBJ1-2, with D unclear. From germline, CDR1 is ENHRY and CDR2 SYGVKD. This CDR3 region has 14 residues. Trimming removed 2 bases at V and 0 bases at J, with 7 bases between. The CDR3 reads CAISEVSANYGYTF. CDR3 nucleotide sequence: TGTGCCATCAGTGAGGTTTCAGCTAACTATGGCTACACCTTC.

The chain carries TRBV11-2 and TRBJ1-1; the D is unclear. Between the trimmed V and J ends, which lost 5 bases and 3 bases, there was a span of 13 bases. Looked up from germline, CDR1 is SGHAT and CDR2 is FQNNGV. The length of the CDR3 is 14 residues. CDR3 sequence reads: CASSRRAGDTEAFF. The DNA for the CDR3 is TGTGCCAGCAGCCGACGGGCCGGGGACACTGAAGCTTTCTTT.

This chain joins TRBV7-2 and TRBJ1-6; D might be TRBD1 (6 bases). The CDR3 length is 14 residues. V lost 4 bases to trimming and J lost 8 bases, with 12 bases between them. Germline CDR1 and CDR2: SGHTA and FQGNSA. The DNA of the CDR3 is TGTGCCAGCAGCTCAGACAGGCAGTATTCACCCCTCCACTTT. Protein sequence: CASSSDRQYSPLHF. Together with reference TRBV7-2 and TRBJ1-6, the CDR3 gives the full variable domain: GAGVSQSPSNKVTEKGKDVELRCDPISGHTALYWYRQSLGQGLEFLIYFQGNSAPDKSGLPSDRFSAERTGGSVSTLTIQRTQQEDSAVYLCASSSDRQYSPLHFGNGTRLTVT.

V and J are TRBV7-2 and TRBJ1-6, with D unclear. In germline, CDR1 is SGHTA, CDR2 FQGNSA. The ends were cut back, 1 base at V and 0 bases at J, with 7 bases in the middle. The CDR3 covers 16 residues. CDR3 amino acids: CASSLDSSSYNSPLHF. The CDR3 DNA reads as TGTGCCAGCAGCTTAGACAGTAGCTCCTATAATTCACCCCTCCACTTT. Filled out from reference TRBV7-2 and TRBJ1-6, the complete variable domain reads GAGVSQSPSNKVTEKGKDVELRCDPISGHTALYWYRQSLGQGLEFLIYFQGNSAPDKSGLPSDRFSAERTGGSVSTLTIQRTQQEDSAVYLCASSLDSSSYNSPLHFGNGTRLTVT.

The chain couples TRBV14 to TRBJ2-7, with 9 bases lining up with TRBD2. Trimming at V came to 3 bases and at J to 3 bases, leaving 9 bases not matched to a gene. The CDR3 totals 16 residues. The germline V gene has CDR1 SGHDN and CDR2 FVKESK. The DNA for the CDR3 is TGTGCCAGCAGCCACCTAGGACTAGCGTCGTTCTACGAGCAGTACTTC. This encodes CASSHLGLASFYEQYF.

This clone appeared once. V is TRBV9 and J is TRBJ1-6, with unresolved D. Germline values: CDR1 SGDLS, CDR2 YYNGEE. The CDR3 covers 13 residues. Trimming removed 5 bases from V and 6 bases from J, with 9 bases in between. The CDR3 region is CASRGRVNSPLHF. In DNA, the CDR3 is TGTGCCAGCAGAGGGAGAGTTAATTCACCCCTCCACTTT.

This chain joins TRBV7-3 and TRBJ2-1, with 11 bases matching TRBD2. Germline values: CDR1 SGHTA, CDR2 FQGTGA. With V trimmed by 1 base and J by 7 bases, 6 bases remained unmatched. The CDR3 extends over 16 amino acids. The CDR3 DNA sequence: TGTGCCAGCAGCTTAATAGCGGGGGGGCCAGGGAATGAGCAGTTCTTC. It is translated as CASSLIAGGPGNEQFF.

V is TRBV2 and J is TRBJ2-1; TRBD2 agrees at 15 bases. With V trimmed by 6 bases and J by 0 bases, 9 bases remained unmatched. This CDR3 spans 19 amino acids. Germline V gene data show CDR1 as SNHLY and CDR2 as FYNNEI. The CDR3 region is CASSGRTSGGVSSYNEQFF. Here the CDR3 DNA reads TGTGCCAGCAGCGGACGGACTAGCGGGGGGGTGAGCTCCTACAATGAGCAGTTCTTC.

This chain connects TRBV28 to TRBJ2-5; TRBD2 agrees at 7 bases. V lost 4 bases to trimming and J lost 1 base; unmatched junction nucleotides: 0. CDR3 length: 13 amino acids. Germline values: CDR1 MDHEN, CDR2 SYDVKM. CDR3 sequence reads: CASSSGGQETQYF. In nucleotides, the CDR3 is TGTGCCAGCAGTTCGGGGGGCCAAGAGACCCAGTACTTC.

The V gene is TRBV5-1, the J gene TRBJ2-3, with D hard to call. The V end lost 8 bases, the J end lost 2 bases, and 18 bases lay between the germline ends. CDR1 is SGHRS, CDR2 YFSETQ, per germline. The CDR3 contains 15 residues. The CDR3 loop reads CASRDGSPSTDTQYF. The CDR3 DNA sequence: TGCGCCAGTCGAGACGGGTCTCCCTCCACAGATACGCAGTATTTT.

This chain joins TRBV11-2 and TRBJ2-6, with TRBD1 as a possible D gene (6 bases). CDR3 length equals 16 residues. Trimming stripped 0 bases from V and 3 bases from J, with 9 bases between. Germline V gene sequence: CDR1 SGHAT, CDR2 FQNNGV. The CDR3 sequence: CASSLEQGRGANVLTF. CDR3 nucleotide sequence: TGTGCCAGCAGCTTAGAGCAGGGGCGTGGGGCCAACGTCCTGACTTTC.

As to this clone: Additional DNA sequences in this sample encode the identical CDR3. The rearrangement uses TRBV28 and TRBJ1-2; D may be TRBD1 (5 bases). The CDR3 contains 12 residues. V lost 6 bases to trimming and J lost 2 bases, with 7 bases between them. CDR1 is MDHEN and CDR2 is SYDVKM in the germline V gene. CDR3: CASRTANYGYTF. In DNA, the CDR3 is TGTGCCAGCAGGACAGCAAACTATGGCTACACCTTC.

The rearrangement joins TRBV18 to TRBJ2-7; D is unresolved. The CDR3 is 12 amino acids. CDR1 and CDR2 from the germline V gene are KGHSH and LQKENI. Trimming took off 6 bases at V and 7 bases at J, with 13 bases between the two ends. The DNA of the CDR3 is TGTGCCAGCTCCTCAGACACGAATGAGCAGTACTTC. Residues: CASSSDTNEQYF.

The gene calls are TRBV4-1 and TRBJ1-4, with TRBD1 matching over 8 bases. The CDR3 runs to 15 residues. Trimming cost V 4 bases and J 5 bases; bases outside gene matches: 6. CDR1 is MGHRA and CDR2 is YSYEKL in the germline V gene. Written as DNA, the CDR3 is TGCGCCAGCAGCCGTACAAGGACAGGGAATGAAAAACTGTTTTTT. Translation gives CASSRTRTGNEKLFF.

This sequence joins TRBV6-5 and TRBJ2-7; 12 nucleotides agree with TRBD2. This CDR3 has 13 residues. Germline CDR1 MNHEY, CDR2 SVGAGI. The ends lost 5 bases at V and 6 bases at J; junction bases unmatched: 2. This chain's CDR3 is CASSLAGGLEQYF. DNA of the CDR3: TGTGCCAGCAGTCTAGCGGGGGGGCTCGAGCAGTACTTC.

V usage is TRBV5-6 and J usage is TRBJ2-5, with 14 bases matching TRBD2. This CDR3 comprises 18 residues. J lost 4 bases, V lost 4 bases, and 12 bases had no gene match. The V gene's germline CDR1 is SGHDT and CDR2 YYEEEE. For the CDR3, the DNA is TGTGCCAGCAGCGCCCCGGGACTAGCGGGGGTGCTGGGAGAGACCCAGTACTTC. It encodes CASSAPGLAGVLGETQYF.

This clone has a single count. This rearrangement joins TRBV5-5 to TRBJ2-7; 13 bases are a match to TRBD2. Germline values: CDR1 SGHKS, CDR2 YYEKEE (reference sequence). This CDR3 has 16 residues. V lost 0 bases, J lost 3 bases, and 3 bases stayed unmatched. The CDR3 here is CASSLGRTSGGYEQYF. As DNA, the CDR3 is TGTGCCAGCAGCTTGGGACGGACTAGCGGGGGCTACGAGCAGTACTTC. The full variable domain, its missing parts supplied by reference TRBV5-5 and TRBJ2-7, is DAGVTQSPTHLIKTRGQQVTLRCSPISGHKSVSWYQQVLGQGPQFIFQYYEKEERGRGNFPDRFSARQFPNYSSELNVNALLLGDSALYLCASSLGRTSGGYEQYFGPGTRLTVT.

The J gene is TRBJ1-2, the V gene TRBV4-2; 8 positions match TRBD1. This CDR3 region has 15 residues. Germline V lookup: CDR1 LGHNA, CDR2 YNFKEQ. V was clipped by 3 bases and J by 3 bases; unmatched bases: 6. CDR3: CASSQWTGMDYGYTF. Here the CDR3 DNA reads TGTGCCAGCAGCCAGTGGACAGGGATGGACTATGGCTACACCTTC.

The gene calls are TRBV7-7 and TRBJ2-5, with 10 nucleotides matching TRBD1. The germline CDR1 and CDR2 sequences are SSHAT and FNYEAQ (reference sequence). This CDR3 is 16 amino acids long. V lost 2 bases and J lost 5; bases outside the gene matches: 8. CDR3 sequence: CASSLSRDRGRETQYF. DNA of the CDR3: TGTGCCAGCAGCTTATCACGGGACAGGGGTAGGGAGACCCAGTACTTC.